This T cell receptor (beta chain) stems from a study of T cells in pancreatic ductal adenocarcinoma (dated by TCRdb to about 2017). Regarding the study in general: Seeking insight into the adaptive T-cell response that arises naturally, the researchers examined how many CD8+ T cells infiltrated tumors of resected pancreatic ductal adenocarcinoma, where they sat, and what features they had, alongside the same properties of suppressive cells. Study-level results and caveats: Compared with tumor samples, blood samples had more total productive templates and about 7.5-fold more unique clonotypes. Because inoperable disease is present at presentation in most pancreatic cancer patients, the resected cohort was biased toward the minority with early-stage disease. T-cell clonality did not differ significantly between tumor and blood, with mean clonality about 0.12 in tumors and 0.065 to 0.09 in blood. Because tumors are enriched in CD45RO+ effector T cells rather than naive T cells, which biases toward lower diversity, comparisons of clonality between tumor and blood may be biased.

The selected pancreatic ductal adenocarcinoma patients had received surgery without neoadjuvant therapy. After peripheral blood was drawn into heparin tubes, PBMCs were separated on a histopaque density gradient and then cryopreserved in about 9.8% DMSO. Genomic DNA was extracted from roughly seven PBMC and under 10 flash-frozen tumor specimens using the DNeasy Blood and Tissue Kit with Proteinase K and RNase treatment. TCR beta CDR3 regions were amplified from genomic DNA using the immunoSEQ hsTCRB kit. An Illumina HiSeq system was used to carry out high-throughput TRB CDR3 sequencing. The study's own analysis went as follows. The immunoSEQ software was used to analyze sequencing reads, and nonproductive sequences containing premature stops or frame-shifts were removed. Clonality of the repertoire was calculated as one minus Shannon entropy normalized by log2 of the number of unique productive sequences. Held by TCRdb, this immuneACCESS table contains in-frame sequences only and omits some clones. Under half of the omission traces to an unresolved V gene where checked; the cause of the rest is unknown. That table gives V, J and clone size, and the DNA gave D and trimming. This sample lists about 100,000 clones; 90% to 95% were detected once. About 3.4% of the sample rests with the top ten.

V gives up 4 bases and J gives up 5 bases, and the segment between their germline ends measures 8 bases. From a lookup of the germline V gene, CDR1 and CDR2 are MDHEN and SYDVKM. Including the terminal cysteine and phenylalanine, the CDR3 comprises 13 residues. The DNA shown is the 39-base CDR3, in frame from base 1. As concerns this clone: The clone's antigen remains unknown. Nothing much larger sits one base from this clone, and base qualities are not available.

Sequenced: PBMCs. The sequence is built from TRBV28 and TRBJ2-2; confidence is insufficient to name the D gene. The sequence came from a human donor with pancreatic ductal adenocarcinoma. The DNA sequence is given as TGTGCCAGCAGTTACCCGGGTACCGGGGAGCTGTTTTTT. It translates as CASSYPGTGELFF.